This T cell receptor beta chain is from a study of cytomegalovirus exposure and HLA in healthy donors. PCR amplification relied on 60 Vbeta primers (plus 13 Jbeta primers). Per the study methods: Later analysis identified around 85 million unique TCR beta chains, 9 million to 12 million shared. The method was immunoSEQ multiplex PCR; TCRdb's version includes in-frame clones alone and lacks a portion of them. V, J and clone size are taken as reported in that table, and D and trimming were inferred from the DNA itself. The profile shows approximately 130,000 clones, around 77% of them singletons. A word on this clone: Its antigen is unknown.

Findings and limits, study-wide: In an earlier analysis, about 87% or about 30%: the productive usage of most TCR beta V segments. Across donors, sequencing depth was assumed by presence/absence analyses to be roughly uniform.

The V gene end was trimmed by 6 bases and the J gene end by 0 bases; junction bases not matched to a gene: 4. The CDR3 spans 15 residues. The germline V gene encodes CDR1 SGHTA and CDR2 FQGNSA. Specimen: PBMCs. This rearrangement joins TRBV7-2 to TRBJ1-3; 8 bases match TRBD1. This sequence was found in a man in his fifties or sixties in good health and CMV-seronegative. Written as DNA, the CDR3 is TGTGCCAGCAGGATAACAGGGGGCTCTGGAAACACCATATATTTT. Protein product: CASRITGGSGNTIYF.